This T cell receptor beta chain appears in the sequencing data of a study of blood T cell repertoires in COVID-19. Study-level background: Specimens from acute and convalescent COVID-19 originated in the United States, Italy and Spain. T cells, B-cell-depleted T cells, or PBMCs provided the cDNA or gDNA that served as material.

V lost 5 bases to trimming and J lost 5 bases, with 15 bases between them. CDR3 length: 14 residues. CDR1 is SGHAT and CDR2 is FQDESV in the germline V gene (reference sequence). Original processing notes: By means of reference gene primer amplification, nucleated cell counts were estimated. The data were produced by immunoSEQ multiplex PCR, yet TCRdb's version contains in-frame clones alone and is incomplete. From that table come the V and J calls and clone size; the DNA was used to work out D and trimming. The table includes fewer than 300,000 clones, roughly 93% detected once. Allocation to cohorts depended on clinical history reported by the participants.

The chain couples TRBV11-1 to TRBJ1-1; no reliable D call. The sequence derives from a woman aged 40 to 50 with acute COVID-19. The sample consisted of PBMCs or T cells enriched from blood (not recorded which). The CDR3 here is CASSPPGWRTEAFF. Written as DNA, the CDR3 is TGTGCCAGCAGCCCCCCGGGGTGGAGGACTGAAGCTTTCTTT.